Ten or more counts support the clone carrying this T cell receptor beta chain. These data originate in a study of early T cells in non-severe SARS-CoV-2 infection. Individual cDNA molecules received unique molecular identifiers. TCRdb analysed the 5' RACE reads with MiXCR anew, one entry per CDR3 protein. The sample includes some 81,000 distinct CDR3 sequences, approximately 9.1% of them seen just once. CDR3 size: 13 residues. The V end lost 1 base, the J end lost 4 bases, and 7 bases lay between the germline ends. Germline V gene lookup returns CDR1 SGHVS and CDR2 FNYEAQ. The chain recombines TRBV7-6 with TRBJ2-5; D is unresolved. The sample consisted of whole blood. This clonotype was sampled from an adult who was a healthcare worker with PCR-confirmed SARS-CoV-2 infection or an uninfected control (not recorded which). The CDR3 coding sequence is TGTGCCAGCAGCTTAGGAGGCCTAGAGACCCAGTACTTC. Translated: CASSLGGLETQYF.